The 7 T cell receptor beta chains reported below all come from one sample, sequenced in a study of T cell clones after liver transplantation. The method was immunoSEQ multiplex PCR; TCRdb's version includes in-frame clones alone and lacks a portion of them. The sample includes 20,000 to 30,000 clones, 55% to 75% of them seen just once. Sequences were derived from CD4+ T cells from blood, sampled before liver transplant. The receptor set was obtained from a human donor who received a liver transplant.

The rearrangement links TRBV14 to TRBJ1-2, with TRBD1 matching over 8 bases. CDR3 size: 13 residues. After removal of 5 bases from V and 6 bases from J, the junction contained 5 bases not matched to a gene. CDR1 is SGHDN, CDR2 FVKESK, per germline. CDR3 loop: CASSFSGQDGYTF. The CDR3 DNA sequence: TGTGCCAGCAGCTTCTCGGGACAGGATGGCTACACCTTC.

The gene calls are TRBV19 and TRBJ1-1, with TRBD1 matching 8 bases. The germline V gene has CDR1 LNHDA and CDR2 SQIVND (reference sequence). The CDR3 contains 13 residues. Unmatched junction bases numbered 9, after V lost 5 bases and J lost 10 bases. This chain's CDR3 is CASSPQGAARAFF. Here the CDR3 DNA reads TGTGCCAGTAGTCCCCAGGGGGCAGCGAGAGCTTTCTTT.

This clone is categorized as medium-sized. The genes are TRBV6-6 and TRBJ2-7; 11 nucleotides match TRBD2. This CDR3 is 16 amino acids long. V lost 2 bases and J lost 2; bases outside the gene matches: 5. Per germline, CDR1 MNHNY and CDR2 SVGAGI (reference sequence). This CDR3 is CASSYTSGSSTYEQYV. The CDR3 DNA reads as TGTGCCAGCAGTTACACTAGCGGGAGTAGTACCTACGAGCAGTACGTC.

J is TRBJ2-1 and V is TRBV11-2, with D perhaps TRBD1 (7 bases). V lost 5 bases to trimming and J lost 0 bases, with 20 bases between them. The CDR3 is 18 amino acids. The germline V gene encodes CDR1 SGHAT and CDR2 FQNNGV. Written as DNA, the CDR3 is TGTGCCAGCAGCCGGACAGGAGTGGGGGGCAGCTCCTACAATGAGCAGTTCTTC. Encoded protein: CASSRTGVGGSSYNEQFF.

CDR3 in amino acids: CAWSNAGIGRYEQYF. The DNA for the CDR3 is TGTGCCTGGAGTAACGCCGGAATCGGGCGATACGAGCAGTACTTC. This sequence joins TRBV30 and TRBJ2-7; D gene uncertain. The V end lost 2 bases, the J end lost 4 bases, and 18 bases lay between the germline ends. The CDR3 extends over 15 amino acids. The germline gives CDR1 GTSNPN, CDR2 SVGIG (reference sequence).

The rearrangement links TRBV4-1 to TRBJ2-7, with 9 bases matching TRBD2. The CDR3 consists of 17 residues. Germline V gene data show CDR1 as MGHRA and CDR2 as YSYEKL. The V segment lost 0 bases and the J segment 3 bases; nucleotides outside the gene matches: 9. The CDR3 DNA sequence: TGCGCCAGCAGCCAAGATTGGGGTAGCGGGGGTTTCTACGAGCAGTACTTC. Protein: CASSQDWGSGGFYEQYF.

V gene TRBV5-1 combines with J gene TRBJ2-7; 10 nucleotides agree with TRBD1. V lost 0 bases and J lost 6; bases outside the gene matches: 9. Germline CDR1 is SGHRS and CDR2 is YFSETQ. This CDR3 is 16 amino acids long. CDR3 residues: CASSLATGTGASEQYF. In DNA, the CDR3 is TGCGCCAGCAGCTTGGCAACCGGGACAGGGGCCTCCGAGCAGTACTTC.